The 17 T cell receptor beta chains below were found in one sample sequenced in a study of blood T cell repertoires in COVID-19 (dated by TCRdb to 2020 to 2022). Libraries were constructed by the immunoSEQ multiplex PCR assay. In its TCRdb copy, this immuneACCESS table keeps in-frame sequences only and misses some clones. Where compared with another copy, unresolved V genes explain less than half of these, and the others have no known cause. The sample table shows about 310,000 clones, and around 87% are seen once. In total, the top ten clones hold approximately 2% of the sample. Sequencing was performed on peripheral blood. Source of these receptors: a man between 18 and 29 years old with active or convalescent COVID-19.

The chain is built from TRBV29-1 and TRBJ2-5, with a possible D match to TRBD2 (5 bases). This CDR3 has 12 residues. V dropped 3 bases and J dropped 5 bases, with 10 bases sitting between them. Germline V gene sequence: CDR1 SQVTM, CDR2 ANQGSEA. This CDR3 reads CSVEVRGETQYF. The DNA for the CDR3 is TGCAGCGTTGAGGTCCGAGGGGAGACCCAGTACTTC.

The chain has TRBV27 and TRBJ2-1; D unclear. Germline V CDR1 and CDR2: MNHEY, SMNVEV (reference sequence). The CDR3 runs 17 residues. Trimming shortened V by 6 bases and J by 9 bases, and 27 bases separated the two germline ends. CDR3 DNA: TGTGCCAGCAGAACCCCTAAAAACTCCATTACCGTCGGTGAGCAGTTCTTC. It encodes CASRTPKNSITVGEQFF.

V gene TRBV9 combines with J gene TRBJ2-6; D may be TRBD1 (5 bases). The CDR3 loop spans 18 amino acids. Trimming shortened V by 3 bases and J by 0 bases, and 16 bases separated the two germline ends. CDR1 and CDR2 (germline): SGDLS, YYNGEE. DNA of the CDR3: TGTGCCAGCAGCGCAAGATCGAGACAGAGCTCTGGGGCCAACGTCCTGACTTTC. It yields the protein CASSARSRQSSGANVLTF.

This clone was recorded only once. The rearrangement links TRBV14 to TRBJ1-1; tentative D call: TRBD1 (5 bases). The V end lost 6 bases, the J end lost 5 bases, and 22 bases lay between the germline ends. This CDR3 is 16 amino acids long. Germline CDR1 reads SGHDN; CDR2 reads FVKESK. Here the CDR3 reads CASSPKGLGSGTEAFF. Here the CDR3 DNA reads TGTGCCAGCAGTCCCAAGGGGTTGGGATCGGGTACTGAAGCTTTCTTT.

V gene TRBV28 combines with J gene TRBJ1-1; 8 nucleotides match TRBD1. CDR1 and CDR2 from the germline V gene are MDHEN and SYDVKM. Trimming at V came to 2 bases and at J to 11 bases, leaving 4 bases not matched to a gene. The CDR3 consists of 12 residues. The CDR3 bases are TGTGCCAGCAGTTTACAGGGGGCTGCTGCTTTCTTT. Its translation is CASSLQGAAAFF.

The chain combines TRBV6-2 or TRBV6-3 with TRBJ2-7; 11 bases align to TRBD1. The CDR3 totals 18 residues. Per the germline V gene, CDR1 is MNHEY and CDR2 is SVGEGT. With V trimmed by 2 bases and J by 6 bases, 15 bases remained unmatched. The CDR3 DNA reads as TGTGCCAGCAGTTACCTCGCGGACAGGGGGCATCTCCCATCCGAGCAGTACTTC. As protein: CASSYLADRGHLPSEQYF.

Notes on this clone: In the same sample, other DNA sequences code for this CDR3. CDR3 in amino acids: CARSLRGDTQYF. DNA for the CDR3: TGTGCCAGAAGCCTCAGGGGTGATACGCAGTATTTT. This rearrangement joins TRBV5-3 to TRBJ2-3, with D tentatively TRBD1 (6 bases). Being an ORF, TRBV5-3 has a function that is uncertain. Trimming pared 4 bases from V and 6 bases from J, leaving 9 bases between. This CDR3 region has 12 residues.

V is TRBV10-3 and J is TRBJ2-5; D unresolved. CDR3 length: 14 residues. Germline V CDR1 and CDR2: ENHRY, SYGVKD. V lost 4 bases and J 1 base, leaving 10 bases between the germline ends. The CDR3 sequence: CAISGGRSQETQYF. The CDR3 DNA reads as TGTGCCATCAGTGGAGGCCGATCCCAAGAGACCCAGTACTTC.

The chain combines TRBV2 with TRBJ1-6; D is uncertain. Germline V lookup: CDR1 SNHLY, CDR2 FYNNEI. The V end was cut by 1 base, the J end by 0 bases, with 7 bases between. The CDR3 runs 16 residues. The CDR3 loop reads CASSEGLRSYNSPLHF. As DNA, the CDR3 is TGTGCCAGCAGTGAAGGGCTCCGCTCCTATAATTCACCCCTCCACTTT.

V usage is TRBV5-4 and J usage is TRBJ1-2; perhaps TRBD1 as D (6 bases). Germline V gives CDR1 SGHNT, CDR2 YYREEE (reference sequence). Trimming took off 4 bases at V and 2 bases at J, with 9 bases between the two ends. CDR3 length: 13 residues. CDR3 coding DNA: TGTGCCAGCAGCATTGACAGGAACTATGGCTACACCTTC. Protein product: CASSIDRNYGYTF.

This chain joins TRBV5-1 and TRBJ2-3, with D unresolved. The germline gives CDR1 SGHRS, CDR2 YFSETQ. Trimming left V 1 base short and J 2 bases short, with 8 bases between. CDR3 length: 14 amino acids. Here the CDR3 reads CASSLTWATDTQYF. In DNA form, the CDR3 reads TGCGCCAGCAGCTTGACGTGGGCCACAGATACGCAGTATTTT.

The rearrangement links TRBV29-1 to TRBJ1-4; D is undetermined. V shed 8 bases and J shed 3 bases, with 16 bases lying between them. The CDR3 runs to 14 residues. CDR1 SQVTM and CDR2 ANQGSEA come from the germline V gene. CDR3 sequence: CSCGTGMSNEKLFF. Here the CDR3 DNA reads TGCAGCTGCGGAACCGGGATGTCTAATGAAAAACTGTTTTTT.

The chain carries TRBV21-1 and TRBJ1-2; TRBD1, the table's D call, was not compared with the DNA. TRBV21-1 is marked as a pseudogene. The CDR3 covers 14 residues. The CDR3 region is CASSIRGRAIGYTF. Here the CDR3 DNA reads TGTGCCAGCAGCATCAGGGGGAGAGCTATTGGCTACACCTTC.

The chain carries TRBV11-2 and TRBJ2-1; 12 bases line up with TRBD2. The germline gives CDR1 SGHAT, CDR2 FQNNGV. The CDR3 contains 15 residues. V was pared by 5 bases and J by 6 bases, with 5 bases of the junction left unmatched. The CDR3 protein is CASSLAGGLGNEQFF. DNA of the CDR3: TGTGCCAGCAGCCTAGCGGGGGGGCTGGGCAATGAGCAGTTCTTC.

This rearrangement joins TRBV12-3 or TRBV12-4 to TRBJ2-5; D is uncertain. V dropped 4 bases and J dropped 2 bases, with 5 bases sitting between them. CDR3 length: 12 residues. The DNA for the CDR3 is TGTGCCAGCAGTTATACACAAGAGACCCAGTACTTC. Protein: CASSYTQETQYF.

The chain combines TRBV5-1 with TRBJ1-2, with 9 nucleotides matching TRBD1. The CDR3 is 16 residues long. V lost 4 bases and J lost 8; bases outside the gene matches: 15. The germline CDR1 and CDR2 sequences are SGHRS and YFSETQ. CDR3 region: CASSPIPGQGPNGYTF. The CDR3 nucleotides are TGCGCCAGCAGCCCTATCCCGGGACAGGGCCCCAACGGCTACACCTTC. Together with reference TRBV5-1 and TRBJ1-2, the CDR3 gives the full variable domain: KAGVTQTPRYLIKTRGQQVTLSCSPISGHRSVSWYQQTPGQGLQFLFEYFSETQRNKGNFPGRFSGRQFSNSRSEMNVSTLELGDSALYLCASSPIPGQGPNGYTFGSGTRLTVV.

The rearrangement joins TRBV18 to TRBJ1-2, with TRBD1 as a possible D gene (5 bases). There are 13 residues in the CDR3. V was pared by 3 bases and J by 6 bases, with 11 bases between. Germline lookup yields CDR1 KGHSH and CDR2 LQKENI. The CDR3 DNA follows: TGTGCCAGCTCACCCCCACGGGGGGATGGCTACACCTTC. This encodes CASSPPRGDGYTF. The whole variable domain, remainder taken from reference TRBV18 and TRBJ1-2, is NAGVMQNPRHLVRRRGQEARLRCSPMKGHSHVYWYRQLPEEGLKFMVYLQKENIIDESGMPKERFSAEFPKEGPSILRIQQVVRGDSAAYFCASSPPRGDGYTFGSGTRLTVV.